These 22 T cell receptor beta chains were sequenced from one sample in a study of T cells expressing NK-cell markers. TCRdb reprocessed the 5' RACE reads; each CDR3 protein has one entry and no DNA is given. The listing records about 260,000 distinct CDR3 sequences. Sequenced sample: blood T cells: a sorted CD56 or NKG2C T cell subset, CD4+ or CD8+ T cells, or bulk PBMC T cells (not recorded which). These receptors came from a man younger than 35 in good health.

This sequence joins TRBV5-7 and TRBJ2-1. TRBV5-7 is classed as an ORF, of uncertain function. The CDR3 is made up of 13 amino acids. The CDR3 sequence: CASNTSDNNEQFF.

The chain links TRBV29-1 to TRBJ1-4; absent DNA, TCRdb's TRBD1 call cannot be checked. Per germline, CDR1 SQVTM and CDR2 ANQGSEA. This CDR3 is built from 12 residues. CDR3 loop: CSYDSGNEKLFF.

The J gene is TRBJ2-6, the V gene TRBV12-3 or TRBV12-4; the TRBD1 assignment by TCRdb is unverifiable without DNA. The CDR3 extends over 17 amino acids. This CDR3 is CASTLRPYRAGANVLTF.

The chain uses TRBV4-1 and TRBJ1-4; no DNA is available, so the TRBD1 call from TCRdb remains unchecked. The CDR3 is made up of 13 amino acids. Per the germline V gene, CDR1 is MGHRA and CDR2 is YSYEKL. This CDR3 reads CASSQVGGRKLFF.

The chain links TRBV7-2 to TRBJ2-1; TCRdb indicates TRBD2, and absent DNA this call remains unverified. CDR1 is SGHTA, CDR2 FQGNSA, per germline. The CDR3 consists of 16 residues. The CDR3 is CASSPYPGLQYNEQFF.

This chain uses TRBV29-1 with TRBJ1-1. The germline V gene encodes CDR1 SQVTM and CDR2 ANQGSEA. CDR3 length: 12 residues. The CDR3 is CSVGAGDTEAFF.

The V gene is TRBV18, the J gene TRBJ2-1; TCRdb gives TRBD1 as the D gene, but with no DNA this cannot be confirmed. CDR3 length equals 14 residues. CDR1 and CDR2 from the germline V gene are KGHSH and LQKENI. This CDR3 is CASSRAGYYNEQFF.

The rearrangement joins TRBV15 to TRBJ2-5; TCRdb selects TRBD1, and the lack of DNA leaves this call unchecked. This CDR3 contains 16 residues. CDR1 and CDR2 (germline): LNHNV, YYDKDF (reference sequence). CDR3 amino acids: CATSRDLRTGGETQYF.

The V call is TRBV5-4, the J call TRBJ2-1; there is no DNA to check the TCRdb D call of TRBD2. The CDR3 is made up of 14 amino acids. Germline CDR1 reads SGHNT; CDR2 reads YYREEE (reference sequence). The CDR3: CASSLGREVNEQFF. The whole variable domain, remainder taken from reference TRBV5-4 and TRBJ2-1, is ETGVTQSPTHLIKTRGQQVTLRCSSQSGHNTVSWYQQALGQGPQFIFQYYREEENGRGNFPPRFSGLQFPNYSSELNVNALELDDSALYLCASSLGREVNEQFFGPGTRLTVL.

The chain employs TRBV29-1 and TRBJ2-7; TCRdb returns TRBD1, unconfirmable since there is no DNA. Germline values: CDR1 SQVTM, CDR2 ANQGSEA. The CDR3 runs 14 residues. The CDR3 region is CSVVPSRVEGEQYF.

The chain carries TRBV20-1 and TRBJ2-6. This CDR3 contains 18 residues. Germline V gene sequence: CDR1 DFQATT, CDR2 SNEGSKA (reference sequence). The CDR3 here is CSARDQLGSYSGANVLTF.

The chain combines TRBV10-2 with TRBJ2-3; TCRdb proposes TRBD1, but this gene call is untestable without DNA. Per germline, CDR1 WSHSY and CDR2 SAAADI. CDR3 length equals 14 residues. CDR3 sequence reads: CASSPYHSTDTQYF.

The CDR3 loop is CASSRRRTSGRSDEQFF. V usage is TRBV5-6 and J usage is TRBJ2-1; TCRdb's D call, TRBD2, is unchecked because there is no DNA. There are 17 residues in the CDR3. Germline CDR1 reads SGHDT; CDR2 reads YYEEEE.

The chain uses TRBV12-3 or TRBV12-4 and TRBJ1-2; TCRdb's assignment of TRBD1 cannot be checked, as there is no DNA. The CDR3 contains 12 residues. This chain's CDR3 is CASSFRQGGYTF.

The chain combines TRBV20-1 with TRBJ1-2; TCRdb indicates TRBD1, and absent DNA this call remains unverified. The CDR3 length is 13 residues. Germline-derived CDR1 and CDR2 are DFQATT and SNEGSKA (reference sequence). The CDR3 reads CSALTGNDYGYTF.

This sequence joins TRBV11-3 and TRBJ2-5; TCRdb names TRBD1, which stays unverified in the absence of DNA. The CDR3 is 14 residues long. Germline-derived CDR1 and CDR2 are SGHNT and YENEEA. The CDR3 loop reads CASSPGGTKETQYF.

The V and J genes are TRBV20-1 and TRBJ1-1; the TCRdb call, TRBD1, lacks DNA for checking. This CDR3 is built from 11 residues. The germline CDR1 and CDR2 sequences are DFQATT and SNEGSKA (reference sequence). The CDR3 loop reads CSARDPGAAFF.

The chain couples TRBV12-3 or TRBV12-4 to TRBJ1-5; checking the TCRdb D call of TRBD1 is not possible without DNA. This CDR3 contains 15 residues. This CDR3 reads CASSPRATLIQPQHF.

The chain links TRBV10-2 to TRBJ2-3; TCRdb's D gene call, TRBD1, goes unchecked for lack of DNA. This CDR3 comprises 14 residues. Germline CDR1 reads WSHSY; CDR2 reads SAAADI. CDR3 protein: CASSEYRVTDTQYF.

This chain connects TRBV28 to TRBJ2-3; TCRdb lists TRBD1, though no DNA is available to test this call. The CDR3 is made up of 13 amino acids. Germline V gives CDR1 MDHEN, CDR2 SYDVKM. The chain's CDR3 is CASSLGRGYTQYF. Together with reference TRBV28 and TRBJ2-3, the CDR3 gives the full variable domain: DVKVTQSSRYLVKRTGEKVFLECVQDMDHENMFWYRQDPGLGLRLIYFSYDVKMKEKGDIPEGYSVSREKKERFSLILESASTNQTSMYLCASSLGRGYTQYFGPGTRLTVL.

V gene TRBV9 combines with J gene TRBJ2-2; with no DNA, the TCRdb D assignment of TRBD1 cannot be verified. This CDR3 is built from 16 residues. Germline V gene sequence: CDR1 SGDLS, CDR2 YYNGEE. The CDR3 reads CASSVATGGYTGELFF. Full variable domain (rest looked up from reference TRBV9 and TRBJ2-2): DSGVTQTPKHLITATGQRVTLRCSPRSGDLSVYWYQQSLDQGLQFLIQYYNGEERAKGNILERFSAQQFPDLHSELNLSSLELGDSALYFCASSVATGGYTGELFFGEGSRLTVL.

The chain has TRBV4-3 and TRBJ1-5; TCRdb indicates TRBD1, and absent DNA this call remains unverified. Germline lookup yields CDR1 LGHNA and CDR2 YSLEER. The CDR3 is made up of 15 amino acids. The chain's CDR3 is CASSQDWGWNQPQHF.